This T cell receptor beta chain appears in the sequencing data of a study of beta chain features in type 1 diabetes. Study conclusions and caveats: All four CD4+ subsets from Type 1 diabetes patients carried moderately but significantly shorter TCRB CDR3s. cDNA-based reads could over-represent cells with high TCR expression.

This CDR3 has 14 amino acids. Losses at the gene ends were 8 bases for V and 6 bases for J; bases not matched to a gene: 7. The V gene's germline CDR1 is MNHEY and CDR2 SMNVEV (reference sequence). The isolated RNA, all of it, was reverse transcribed, so expressed TCRB transcripts were what got sequenced. Profiled with immunoSEQ multiplex PCR; TCRdb holds only in-frame clones, not every one. The sample holds roughly 300,000 clones; about a tenth are singletons and the top ten take roughly 0.99%. Based on CD45RO/CCR7/CD25/CD127/CD95/CD27, CD4+ regulatory, stem cell-like memory, naive and central memory cells were sorted. Regarding this clone: Its antigen is undetermined.

V and J are TRBV27 and TRBJ2-5, with TRBD2 matching over 12 bases. This receptor was taken from a man aged 30 to 39 with type 1 diabetes. The sequenced sample was central memory CD4+ T cells from blood. The CDR3 region has the DNA TGTGCCAGCGCGACTAGCGGGGGTCGTCAGACCCAGTACTTC. It is translated as CASATSGGRQTQYF.